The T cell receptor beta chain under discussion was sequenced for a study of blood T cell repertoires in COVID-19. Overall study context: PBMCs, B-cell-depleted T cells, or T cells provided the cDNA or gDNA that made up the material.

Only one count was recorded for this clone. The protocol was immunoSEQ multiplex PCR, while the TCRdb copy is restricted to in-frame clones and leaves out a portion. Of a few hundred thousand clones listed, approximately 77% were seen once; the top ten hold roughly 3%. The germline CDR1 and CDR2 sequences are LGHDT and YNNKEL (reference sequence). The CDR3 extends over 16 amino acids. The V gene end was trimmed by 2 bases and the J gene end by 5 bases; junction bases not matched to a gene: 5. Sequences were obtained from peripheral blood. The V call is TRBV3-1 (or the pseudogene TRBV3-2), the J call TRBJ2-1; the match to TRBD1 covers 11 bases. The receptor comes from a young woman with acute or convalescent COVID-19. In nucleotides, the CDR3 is TGTGCCAGCAGCCAACAGGGACAGGGGGGACACAATGAGCAGTTCTTC. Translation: CASSQQGQGGHNEQFF.